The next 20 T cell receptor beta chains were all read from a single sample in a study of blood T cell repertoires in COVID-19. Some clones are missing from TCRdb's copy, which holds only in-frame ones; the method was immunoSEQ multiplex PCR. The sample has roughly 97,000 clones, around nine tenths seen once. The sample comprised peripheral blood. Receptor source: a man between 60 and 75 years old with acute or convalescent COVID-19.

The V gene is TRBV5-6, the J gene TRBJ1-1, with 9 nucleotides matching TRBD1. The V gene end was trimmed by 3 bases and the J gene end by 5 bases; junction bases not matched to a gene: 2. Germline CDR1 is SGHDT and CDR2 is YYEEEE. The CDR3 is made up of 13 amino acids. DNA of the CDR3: TGTGCCAGCAGCTCAGACAGGGGGACTGAAGCTTTCTTT. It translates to CASSSDRGTEAFF.

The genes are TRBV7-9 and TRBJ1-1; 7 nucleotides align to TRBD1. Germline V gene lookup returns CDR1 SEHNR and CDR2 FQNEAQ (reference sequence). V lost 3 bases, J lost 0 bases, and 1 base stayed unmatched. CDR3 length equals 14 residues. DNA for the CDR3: TGTGCCAGCAGCTTGACAGGGATGAACACTGAAGCTTTCTTT. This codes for CASSLTGMNTEAFF.

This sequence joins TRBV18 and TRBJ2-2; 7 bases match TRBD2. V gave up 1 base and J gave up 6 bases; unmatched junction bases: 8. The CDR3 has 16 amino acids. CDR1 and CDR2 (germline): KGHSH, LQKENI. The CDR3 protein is CASSPRLAVDAGELFF. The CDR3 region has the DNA TGTGCCAGCTCACCACGGCTAGCGGTTGACGCCGGGGAGCTGTTTTTT.

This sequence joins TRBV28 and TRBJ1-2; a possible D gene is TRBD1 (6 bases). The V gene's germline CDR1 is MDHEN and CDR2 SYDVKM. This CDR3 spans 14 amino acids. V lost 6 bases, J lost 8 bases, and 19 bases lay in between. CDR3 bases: TGTGCCAGCAGCCCCGCCGACAGGTTAGGAGGCTACACCTTC. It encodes CASSPADRLGGYTF.

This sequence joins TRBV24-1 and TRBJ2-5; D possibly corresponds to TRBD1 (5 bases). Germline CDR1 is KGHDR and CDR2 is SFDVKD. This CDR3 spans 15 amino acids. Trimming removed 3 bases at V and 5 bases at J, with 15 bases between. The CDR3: CATSDPRGPGETQYF. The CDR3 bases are TGTGCCACCAGTGATCCTAGGGGTCCCGGGGAGACCCAGTACTTC.

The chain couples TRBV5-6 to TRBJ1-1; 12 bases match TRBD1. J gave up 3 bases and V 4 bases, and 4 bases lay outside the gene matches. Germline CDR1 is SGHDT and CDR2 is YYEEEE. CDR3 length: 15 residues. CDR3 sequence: CASSTGQGADTEAFF. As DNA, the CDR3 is TGTGCCAGCAGCACGGGACAGGGGGCGGACACTGAAGCTTTCTTT.

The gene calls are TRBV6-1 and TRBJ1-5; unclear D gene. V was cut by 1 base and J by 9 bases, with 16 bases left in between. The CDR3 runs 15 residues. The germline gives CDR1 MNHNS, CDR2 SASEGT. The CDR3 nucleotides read TGTGCCAGCAGTGAAGTAGGCGGAGCGCATCGGCCCCAGCATTTT. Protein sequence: CASSEVGGAHRPQHF.

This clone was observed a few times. CDR3 nucleotides: TGTGCCAGCAGCTTAAGGGATGTCAGGGTGAACACTGAAGCTTTCTTT. Translation gives CASSLRDVRVNTEAFF. The V and J genes are TRBV7-2 and TRBJ1-1; maybe TRBD1 (5 bases). Germline assignment: CDR1 SGHTA and CDR2 FQGNSA. The V end lost 2 bases, the J end lost 0 bases, and 13 bases lay between the germline ends. CDR3 length: 16 residues.

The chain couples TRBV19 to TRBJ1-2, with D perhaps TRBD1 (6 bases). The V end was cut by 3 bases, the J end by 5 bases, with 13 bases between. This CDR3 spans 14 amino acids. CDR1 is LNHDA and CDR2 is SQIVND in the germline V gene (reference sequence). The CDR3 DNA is TGTGCCAGTAGTATTAGACAGGCCTCATATGGCTACACCTTC. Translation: CASSIRQASYGYTF. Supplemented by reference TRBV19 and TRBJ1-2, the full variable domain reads DGGITQSPKYLFRKEGQNVTLSCEQNLNHDAMYWYRQDPGQGLRLIYYSQIVNDFQKGDIAEGYSVSREKKESFPLTVTSAQKNPTAFYLCASSIRQASYGYTFGSGTRLTVV.

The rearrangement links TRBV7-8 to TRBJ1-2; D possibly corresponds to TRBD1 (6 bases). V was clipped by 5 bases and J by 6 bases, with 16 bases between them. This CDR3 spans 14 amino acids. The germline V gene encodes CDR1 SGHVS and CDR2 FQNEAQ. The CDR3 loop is CASSPRGTFDGYTF. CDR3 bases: TGTGCCAGCAGCCCAAGGGGGACATTCGATGGCTACACCTTC.

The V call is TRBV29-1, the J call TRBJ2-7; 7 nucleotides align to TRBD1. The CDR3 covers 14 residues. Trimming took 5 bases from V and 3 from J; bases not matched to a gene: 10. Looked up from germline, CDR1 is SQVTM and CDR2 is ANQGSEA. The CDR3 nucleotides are TGCAGCGTTACGCCGGGACAGATCTACTACGAGCAGTACTTC. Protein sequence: CSVTPGQIYYEQYF.

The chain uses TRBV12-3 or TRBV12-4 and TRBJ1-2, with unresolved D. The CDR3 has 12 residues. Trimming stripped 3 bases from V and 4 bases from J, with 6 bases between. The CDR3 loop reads CASSFTSYGYTF. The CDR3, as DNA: TGTGCCAGCAGTTTCACCAGCTATGGCTACACCTTC.

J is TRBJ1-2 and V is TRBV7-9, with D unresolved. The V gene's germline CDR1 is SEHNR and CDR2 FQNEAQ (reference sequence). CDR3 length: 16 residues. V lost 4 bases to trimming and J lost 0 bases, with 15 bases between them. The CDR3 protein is CASSSGGPAANYGYTF. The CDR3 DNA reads TGTGCCAGCAGCTCGGGCGGGCCGGCCGCTAACTATGGCTACACCTTC.

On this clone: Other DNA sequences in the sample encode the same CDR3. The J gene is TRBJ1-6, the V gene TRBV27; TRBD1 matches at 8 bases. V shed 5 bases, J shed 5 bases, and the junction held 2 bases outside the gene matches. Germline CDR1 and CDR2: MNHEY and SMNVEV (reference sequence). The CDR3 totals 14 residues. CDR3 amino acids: CASSPGQDNSPLHF. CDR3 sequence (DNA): TGTGCCAGCAGTCCGGGACAGGATAATTCACCCCTCCACTTT.

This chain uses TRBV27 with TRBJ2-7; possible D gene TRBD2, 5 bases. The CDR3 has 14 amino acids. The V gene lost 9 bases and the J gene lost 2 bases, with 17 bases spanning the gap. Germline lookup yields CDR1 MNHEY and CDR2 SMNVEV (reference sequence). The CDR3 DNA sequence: TGTGCCAGGAGAGGAACCCTGAGGGCCTACGAGCAGTACGTC. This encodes CARRGTLRAYEQYV.

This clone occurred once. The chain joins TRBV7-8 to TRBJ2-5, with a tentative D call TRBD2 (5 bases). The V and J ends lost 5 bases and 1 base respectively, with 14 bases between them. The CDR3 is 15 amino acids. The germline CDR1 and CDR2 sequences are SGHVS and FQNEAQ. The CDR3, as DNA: TGTGCCAGCAGCAAAAGAGAGGGCCTCCAAGAGACCCAGTACTTC. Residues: CASSKREGLQETQYF.

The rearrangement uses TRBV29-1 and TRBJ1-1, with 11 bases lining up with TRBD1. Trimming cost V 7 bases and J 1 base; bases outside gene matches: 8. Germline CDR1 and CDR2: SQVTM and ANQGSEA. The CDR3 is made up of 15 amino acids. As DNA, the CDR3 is TGCAGCGCAGGGACAGGGGGGAAGCGGAACACTGAAGCTTTCTTT. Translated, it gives CSAGTGGKRNTEAFF.

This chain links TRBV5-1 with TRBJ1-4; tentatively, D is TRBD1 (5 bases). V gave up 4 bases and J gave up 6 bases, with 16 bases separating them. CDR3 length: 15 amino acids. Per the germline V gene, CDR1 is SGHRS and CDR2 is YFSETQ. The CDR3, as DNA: TGCGCCAGCAGCCCTACAGCGTGGGGGGATGAAAAACTGTTTTTT. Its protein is CASSPTAWGDEKLFF. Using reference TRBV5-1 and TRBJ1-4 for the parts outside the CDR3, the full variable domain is KAGVTQTPRYLIKTRGQQVTLSCSPISGHRSVSWYQQTPGQGLQFLFEYFSETQRNKGNFPGRFSGRQFSNSRSEMNVSTLELGDSALYLCASSPTAWGDEKLFFGSGTQLSVL.

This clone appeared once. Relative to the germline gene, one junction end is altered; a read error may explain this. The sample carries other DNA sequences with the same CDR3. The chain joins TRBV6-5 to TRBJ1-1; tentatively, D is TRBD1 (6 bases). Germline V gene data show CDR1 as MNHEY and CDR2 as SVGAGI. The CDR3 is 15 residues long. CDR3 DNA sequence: TGTGCTAGCAATCGAGGACAGACTATGAACACTGAAGCTTTCTTT. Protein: CASNRGQTMNTEAFF.

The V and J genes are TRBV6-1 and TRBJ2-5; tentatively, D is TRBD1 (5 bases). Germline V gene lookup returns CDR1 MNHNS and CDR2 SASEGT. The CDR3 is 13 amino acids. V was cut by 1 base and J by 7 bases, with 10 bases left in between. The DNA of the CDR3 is TGTGCCAGCAGTGAAGTCCAGGGATCGACCCAGTACTTC. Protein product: CASSEVQGSTQYF.